Reported below is one T cell receptor beta chain. V shed 10 bases, J shed 6 bases, and the junction held 6 bases outside the gene matches. The germline gives CDR1 LGHNT, CDR2 FRNRAP. This CDR3 comprises 13 residues. This sample stems from a study of T cell changes during pregnancy in multiple sclerosis. The protocol was immunoSEQ multiplex PCR, while the TCRdb copy is restricted to in-frame clones and leaves out a portion. The sample holds 60,000 to 70,000 clones, 91% seen once. The source of this sequence is a female donor with multiple sclerosis, enrolled in a pregnancy study. The sample here was peripheral blood, taken in the second trimester of pregnancy. V usage is TRBV12-5 and J usage is TRBJ2-5, with 12 bases fitting TRBD2. The CDR3 nucleotides are TGTGCTACAGGACTAGCGGGAAGACAGACCCAGTACTTC. Translating it yields CATGLAGRQTQYF.